These T cell receptor beta chains were read from a single sample in a study of T cells after yellow fever vaccination. In TCRdb, the 5' RACE reads were re-called with MiXCR into one record per CDR3 protein. The table has about 160,000 distinct CDR3 sequences, under 7.5% seen once. The specimen comprised CD4+ T cells sorted from PBMCs, sampled 5 days after the first yellow fever vaccination. Every receptor here comes from a man younger than 35 who received the YFV17D yellow fever vaccine. Each CDR3 is given with its conserved first and last residue. The order of the fields is CDR3 protein, CDR3 DNA, D gene, V gene, CDR3 length, clone size, J gene. A D gene is named only where the DNA matches it firmly. The size entry is marked missing in some rows and otherwise reads once, few, many or a size class.

CDR3: CASSRDRVEKLFF
DNA: TGTGCCAGCAGTCGGGACAGGGTCGAAAAACTGTTTTTT
D: TRBD1
V: TRBV27
length: 13
size: many
J: TRBJ1-4

CDR3: CASRRLVDYEQYF
DNA: TGTGCCAGCAGACGACTAGTCGACTACGAGCAGTACTTC
D: NA
V: TRBV6-6
length: 13
size: many
J: TRBJ2-7

CDR3: CASSQANMGAGGDQYF
DNA: TGCGCCAGCAGCCAAGCTAACATGGGGGCAGGGGGGGACCAGTACTTC
D: NA
V: TRBV4-1
length: 16
size: NA
J: TRBJ2-5

CDR3: CASSGSRARVNTEAFF
DNA: TGTGCCAGCAGCGGCTCCAGGGCGCGGGTGAACACTGAAGCTTTCTTT
D: NA
V: TRBV7-2
length: 16
size: few
J: TRBJ1-1

CDR3: CASSAEHSNQPQHF
DNA: TGTGCCAGCAGCGCGGAACATAGCAATCAGCCCCAGCATTTT
D: NA
V: TRBV12-3/TRBV12-4
length: 14
size: many
J: TRBJ1-5

CDR3: CSSSFASRPYEQYF
DNA: TGTTCCAGCAGCTTCGCTAGCCGCCCCTACGAGCAGTACTTC
D: NA
V: TRBV7-2
length: 14
size: NA
J: TRBJ2-7

CDR3: CASSFPPGDVYNSPLHF
DNA: TGTGCCAGCAGCTTCCCCCCAGGGGATGTTTATAATTCACCCCTCCACTTT
D: NA
V: TRBV7-6
length: 17
size: few
J: TRBJ1-6

CDR3: CASSPDRGWLGYTF
DNA: TGTGCCAGCAGCCCGGACAGGGGCTGGCTTGGCTACACCTTC
D: TRBD1
V: TRBV7-2
length: 14
size: few
J: TRBJ1-2

CDR3: CASKERWAGGQRLAKNIQYF
DNA: TGTGCCAGCAAGGAGCGCTGGGCGGGGGGACAACGGCTAGCCAAAAACATTCAGTACTTC
D: TRBD2
V: TRBV2
length: 20
size: many
J: TRBJ2-4

CDR3: CASSTWTVMNTEAFF
DNA: TGTGCCAGCAGCACTTGGACAGTCATGAACACTGAAGCTTTCTTT
D: NA
V: TRBV7-9
length: 15
size: few
J: TRBJ1-1

CDR3: CASSFSRNEQYF
DNA: TGTGCCAGCAGTTTTTCACGGAACGAGCAGTACTTC
D: NA
V: TRBV12-3/TRBV12-4
length: 12
size: NA
J: TRBJ2-7

CDR3: CASSLGQGGSPLHF
DNA: TGCGCCAGCAGCTTGGGACAGGGGGGCTCACCCCTCCACTTT
D: TRBD1
V: TRBV5-1
length: 14
size: many
J: TRBJ1-6

CDR3: CASSHRGQDNEKLFF
DNA: TGCGCCAGCAGCCATCGCGGACAGGACAATGAAAAACTGTTTTTT
D: TRBD1
V: TRBV4-1
length: 15
size: NA
J: TRBJ1-4

CDR3: CASSLYTSGQETQYF
DNA: TGTGCCAGCAGCCTCTATACTAGCGGCCAAGAGACCCAGTACTTC
D: TRBD2
V: TRBV3-1
length: 15
size: NA
J: TRBJ2-5

CDR3: CASSLAGRGFTDTQYF
DNA: TGCGCCAGCAGCTTGGCGGGAAGGGGGTTCACAGATACGCAGTATTTT
D: NA
V: TRBV5-1
length: 16
size: many
J: TRBJ2-3

CDR3: CASSRQGNYGYTF
DNA: TGTGCCAGCAGCCGACAGGGGAACTATGGCTACACCTTC
D: TRBD1
V: TRBV12-3/TRBV12-4
length: 13
size: few
J: TRBJ1-2

CDR3: CASSPPPARPYNEQFF
DNA: TGTGCCAGCAGCCCCCCCCCAGCGCGGCCCTACAATGAGCAGTTCTTC
D: NA
V: TRBV9
length: 16
size: NA
J: TRBJ2-1

CDR3: CATSKPIRWDIGTDTQYF
DNA: TGTGCCACCTCCAAGCCGATCCGTTGGGATATAGGAACAGATACGCAGTATTTT
D: NA
V: TRBV3-1
length: 18
size: NA
J: TRBJ2-3

CDR3: CASSLNPYQPQHF
DNA: TGTGCCAGCAGTTTAAACCCTTATCAGCCCCAGCATTTT
D: NA
V: TRBV27
length: 13
size: few
J: TRBJ1-5

CDR3: CASSPGGGSGANVLTF
DNA: TGTGCCAGCAGCCCAGGTGGGGGATCCGGGGCCAACGTCCTGACTTTC
D: NA
V: TRBV7-8
length: 16
size: NA
J: TRBJ2-6

CDR3: CASSFYSGQRLGTQYF
DNA: TGTGCCAGCAGTTTCTACTCGGGACAGCGGTTAGGGACCCAGTACTTC
D: TRBD1
V: TRBV27
length: 16
size: NA
J: TRBJ2-5

CDR3: CASSLVRRRVEEKLFF
DNA: TGTGCCAGCAGCTTAGTCAGGCGCCGGGTAGAGGAAAAACTGTTTTTT
D: NA
V: TRBV11-2
length: 16
size: NA
J: TRBJ1-4

CDR3: CASSLGGGNEQFF
DNA: TGTGCCAGCAGCTTAGGAGGAGGCAATGAGCAGTTCTTC
D: NA
V: TRBV7-2
length: 13
size: many
J: TRBJ2-1

CDR3: CASSYGPNTGELFF
DNA: TGTGCCAGCAGCTACGGACCAAACACCGGGGAGCTGTTTTTT
D: NA
V: TRBV7-3
length: 14
size: many
J: TRBJ2-2

CDR3: CASSQVAGGREAQYF
DNA: TGCGCCAGCAGCCAGGTAGCGGGGGGGCGAGAAGCGCAGTATTTT
D: TRBD2
V: TRBV4-3
length: 15
size: many
J: TRBJ2-3

CDR3: CASSLEDLSVAFF
DNA: TGTGCCAGCAGCCTCGAGGATTTGAGCGTCGCTTTCTTT
D: NA
V: TRBV3-1
length: 13
size: few
J: TRBJ1-1

CDR3: CSARRGQGGEKLFF
DNA: TGCAGTGCTCGCCGGGGACAGGGGGGTGAAAAACTGTTTTTT
D: TRBD1
V: TRBV20-1
length: 14
size: few
J: TRBJ1-4

CDR3: CASSSYQPGESYGYTF
DNA: TGTGCCAGCAGTAGTTATCAGCCGGGGGAAAGCTATGGCTACACCTTC
D: NA
V: TRBV2
length: 16
size: many
J: TRBJ1-2

CDR3: CSASTSGGIHDWQFF
DNA: TGCAGTGCTAGTACTAGCGGGGGGATACATGATTGGCAGTTCTTC
D: TRBD2
V: TRBV20-1
length: 15
size: few
J: TRBJ2-1

CDR3: CASSLANQPQHF
DNA: TGTGCCAGCAGCTTAGCTAATCAGCCCCAGCATTTT
D: NA
V: TRBV7-2
length: 12
size: many
J: TRBJ1-5

CDR3: CASSLVVDTQYF
DNA: TGTGCCAGCAGTTTAGTGGTAGATACGCAGTATTTT
D: NA
V: TRBV6-6
length: 12
size: many
J: TRBJ2-3

CDR3: CASSYQATGELFF
DNA: TGTGCCAGCAGTTACCAAGCCACCGGGGAGCTGTTTTTT
D: NA
V: TRBV6-2/TRBV6-3
length: 13
size: NA
J: TRBJ2-2

CDR3: CASWDRAAGANVLTF
DNA: TGTGCCAGCTGGGACAGGGCGGCCGGGGCCAACGTCCTGACTTTC
D: TRBD1
V: TRBV6-1
length: 15
size: few
J: TRBJ2-6

CDR3: CASSFDTRNTEAFF
DNA: TGTGCCAGCAGCTTCGATACCAGGAACACTGAAGCTTTCTTT
D: NA
V: TRBV7-8
length: 14
size: few
J: TRBJ1-1

CDR3: CASSPRLAGAGDTQYF
DNA: TGTGCCAGCAGCCCCCGACTAGCGGGGGCGGGAGATACGCAGTATTTT
D: TRBD2
V: TRBV9
length: 16
size: many
J: TRBJ2-3

CDR3: CAYRVTGANVLTF
DNA: TGTGCCTACCGAGTTACTGGGGCCAACGTCCTGACTTTC
D: NA
V: TRBV6-2/TRBV6-3
length: 13
size: many
J: TRBJ2-6